One sample yielded the 17 T cell receptor beta chains listed below, sequenced in a study of T cells in Graves' hyperthyroidism and ophthalmopathy. Researchers took RNA transcripts and amplified the TCR beta CDR3 regions from them. HTBI primers were used for first-round RT-PCR of the TCR CDR3. TCRdb called the multiplex PCR reads again in MiXCR, with one record for every CDR3 protein. The repertoire consists of 600,000 to 650,000 distinct CDR3 sequences, with around 20% occurring once and the leading ten covering 34%. The sequencing input was blood. The source of these receptors is a young man with Graves' ophthalmopathy.

This clonotype was detected many times. J is TRBJ1-1 and V is TRBV5-1, with D possibly being TRBD1 (6 bases). Trimming removed 4 bases at V and 4 bases at J, with 17 bases between. Germline V gene sequence: CDR1 SGHRS, CDR2 YFSETQ. The CDR3 covers 15 residues. The CDR3 sequence: CASSPGASGPTEAFF. For the CDR3, the DNA is TGCGCCAGCAGCCCGGGGGCGTCAGGACCCACTGAAGCTTTCTTT. Complete variable domain (other parts from reference TRBV5-1 and TRBJ1-1): KAGVTQTPRYLIKTRGQQVTLSCSPISGHRSVSWYQQTPGQGLQFLFEYFSETQRNKGNFPGRFSGRQFSNSRSEMNVSTLELGDSALYLCASSPGASGPTEAFFGQGTRLTVV.

The V and J genes are TRBV29-1 and TRBJ1-1; the match to TRBD1 covers 8 bases. The CDR3 contains 11 residues. Germline lookup yields CDR1 SQVTM and CDR2 ANQGSEA. V was clipped by 6 bases and J by 7 bases; unmatched bases: 4. CDR3 residues: CSVIQGGEAFF. Here the CDR3 DNA reads TGCAGCGTCATACAGGGGGGTGAAGCTTTCTTT.

This clonotype was detected only a few times. This chain joins TRBV11-2 and TRBJ2-2, with D possibly matching TRBD2 (6 bases). The CDR3 covers 13 residues. CDR1 is SGHAT and CDR2 is FQNNGV in the germline V gene. V shed 5 bases and J shed 10 bases, with 14 bases lying between them. The CDR3 nucleotides are TGTGCCAGCAGCGTCCGACTAGGTGTGGAGCTGTTTTTT. Its translation is CASSVRLGVELFF.

J is TRBJ1-2 and V is TRBV6-1, with D unclear. V lost 6 bases to trimming and J lost 8 bases, with 22 bases between them. The germline V gene encodes CDR1 MNHNS and CDR2 SASEGT. CDR3 length: 15 amino acids. The CDR3 loop is CASSLRTGPTPGYTF. As DNA, the CDR3 is TGTGCCAGCAGCCTAAGGACGGGTCCGACGCCCGGCTACACCTTC.

In its sample, this clonotype was seen a few times. Written as DNA, the CDR3 is TGTGCCAGCACCCAGACCCCGGATACCGGGGAGCTGTTTTTT. Its protein product is CASTQTPDTGELFF. The chain couples TRBV27 to TRBJ2-2; D is undetermined. CDR1 is MNHEY, CDR2 SMNVEV, per germline (reference sequence). The germline V and J ends were trimmed by 7 bases and 5 bases, with 14 bases remaining between them. The CDR3 consists of 14 residues.

The J gene is TRBJ2-7, the V gene TRBV5-1; tentatively, D is TRBD2 (6 bases). Germline V gene lookup returns CDR1 SGHRS and CDR2 YFSETQ. V lost 7 bases to trimming and J lost 2 bases, with 16 bases between them. The CDR3 extends over 14 amino acids. CDR3 sequence reads: CASRSLGGAYEQYF. Written as DNA, the CDR3 is TGCGCCAGCCGGTCGTTGGGAGGCGCCTACGAGCAGTACTTC. The entire variable domain, with the rest obtained from reference TRBV5-1 and TRBJ2-7, is as follows: KAGVTQTPRYLIKTRGQQVTLSCSPISGHRSVSWYQQTPGQGLQFLFEYFSETQRNKGNFPGRFSGRQFSNSRSEMNVSTLELGDSALYLCASRSLGGAYEQYFGPGTRLTVT.

This clonotype has a handful of counts. This chain joins TRBV20-1 and TRBJ1-5; no firm D call. The CDR3 contains 14 residues. Trimming removed 2 bases at V and 0 bases at J, with 8 bases between. CDR1 and CDR2 from the germline V gene are DFQATT and SNEGSKA (reference sequence). CDR3 DNA sequence: TGCAGTGCTAGATTGGGCTCTAGCAATCAGCCCCAGCATTTT. Residues: CSARLGSSNQPQHF.

In DNA, the CDR3 is TGTGCCAGCAGCTTGGCCGGGGGCCTAAGCTCCTACGAGCAGTACTTC. Protein sequence: CASSLAGGLSSYEQYF. The V gene is TRBV5-6, the J gene TRBJ2-7; D might be TRBD1 or TRBD2, each matching 6 bases. There are 16 residues in the CDR3. Trimming shortened V by 0 bases and J by 0 bases, and 13 bases separated the two germline ends. Per germline, CDR1 SGHDT and CDR2 YYEEEE. Variable domain in full (rest from reference TRBV5-6 and TRBJ2-7): DAGVTQSPTHLIKTRGQQVTLRCSPKSGHDTVSWYQQALGQGPQFIFQYYEEEERQRGNFPDRFSGHQFPNYSSELNVNALLLGDSALYLCASSLAGGLSSYEQYFGPGTRLTVT.

The sample holds many counts of this clonotype. The chain has TRBV20-1 and TRBJ2-5, with D possibly being TRBD1 or TRBD2 (5 bases each). This CDR3 region has 11 residues. Germline V gene sequence: CDR1 DFQATT, CDR2 SNEGSKA (reference sequence). V was trimmed by 6 bases and J by 7 bases, leaving 12 bases between them. The CDR3 DNA sequence: TGCAGTGCCCCACTTGGGGGGACCCAGTACTTC. This encodes CSAPLGGTQYF.

The V and J genes are TRBV7-8 and TRBJ1-6; no definite D call. CDR3 length: 15 residues. The V end lost 1 base, the J end lost 8 bases, and 12 bases lay between the germline ends. Per the germline V gene, CDR1 is SGHVS and CDR2 is FQNEAQ. The CDR3 nucleotides read TGTGCCAGCAGCTTAGGCCCACTTAAGGATTCACCCCTCCACTTT. It is translated as CASSLGPLKDSPLHF.

V usage is TRBV6-1 and J usage is TRBJ1-1; D is perhaps TRBD1 (6 bases). Germline V gene data show CDR1 as MNHNS and CDR2 as SASEGT. This CDR3 contains 14 residues. V was cut by 6 bases and J by 3 bases, with 14 bases left in between. CDR3 coding DNA: TGTGCCAGCAGACAGACAGGCCGCTACACTGAAGCTTTCTTT. This translates into CASRQTGRYTEAFF.

This clonotype was recorded many times. The J gene is TRBJ2-7, the V gene TRBV6-2 or TRBV6-3; the match to TRBD2 covers 8 bases. The germline gives CDR1 MNHEY, CDR2 SVGEGT. Trimming took 5 bases from V and 5 from J; bases not matched to a gene: 8. The CDR3 is 14 residues long. CDR3 coding DNA: TGTGCCAGCAGTCCGCCATCAGCGGGAGACGAGCAGTACTTC. This translates into CASSPPSAGDEQYF.

This clonotype was seen many times. The chain combines TRBV30 with TRBJ2-7, with TRBD1 matching over 7 bases. The CDR3 runs 12 residues. V dropped 5 bases and J dropped 5; count of bases not matched to a gene: 6. The germline V gene has CDR1 GTSNPN and CDR2 SVGIG (reference sequence). CDR3 in DNA: TGTGCCTGGGGACAGGTTAGCGACGAGCAGTACTTC. It encodes CAWGQVSDEQYF.

This sequence joins TRBV5-6 and TRBJ2-2; D possibly corresponds to TRBD1 (5 bases). The germline V gene has CDR1 SGHDT and CDR2 YYEEEE. CDR3 length: 16 residues. V lost 0 bases, J lost 3 bases, and 12 bases lay in between. CDR3 sequence reads: CASSLEGDSHTGELFF. Here the CDR3 DNA reads TGTGCCAGCAGCTTGGAGGGCGACAGCCACACCGGGGAGCTGTTTTTT.

This clonotype showed up many times. This chain connects TRBV7-2 to TRBJ2-3, with 8 bases identical to TRBD2. The germline CDR1 and CDR2 sequences are SGHTA and FQGNSA. The CDR3 sequence is 17 residues long. Unmatched junction bases numbered 12, after V lost 1 base and J lost 6 bases. The CDR3 DNA sequence: TGTGCCAGCAGCTTAGTTGATAGCGGGATGGGAGGCGATACGCAGTATTTT. It is translated as CASSLVDSGMGGDTQYF. Filled out from reference TRBV7-2 and TRBJ2-3, the complete variable domain reads GAGVSQSPSNKVTEKGKDVELRCDPISGHTALYWYRQSLGQGLEFLIYFQGNSAPDKSGLPSDRFSAERTGGSVSTLTIQRTQQEDSAVYLCASSLVDSGMGGDTQYFGPGTRLTVL.

The gene calls are TRBV6-1 and TRBJ2-7; possible D gene TRBD1, 6 bases. Looked up from germline, CDR1 is MNHNS and CDR2 is SASEGT. The ends were cut back, 8 bases at V and 3 bases at J, with 11 bases in the middle. This CDR3 is built from 12 residues. The CDR3 loop reads CASGSGVYEQYF. CDR3 DNA: TGTGCCAGCGGGTCAGGGGTCTACGAGCAGTACTTC.

This clonotype was counted between two and nine times. The rearrangement links TRBV20-1 to TRBJ2-1, with D perhaps matching TRBD2 (6 bases). V was shortened by 0 bases and J by 6 bases, with 18 bases between the two germline ends. Germline V CDR1 and CDR2: DFQATT, SNEGSKA (reference sequence). This CDR3 is built from 16 residues. The CDR3 DNA follows: TGCAGTGCTAGAGATCTGAAGGGACTGAAGAGCAATGAGCAGTTCTTC. Encoded protein: CSARDLKGLKSNEQFF.